This TCR beta chain came from a study of shared clonotypes between healthy human individuals. TCRdb keeps only in-frame clones here, not all; method: immunoSEQ multiplex PCR. In the table there are almost 750,000 clones, 72% of which are singletons. The germline V gene has CDR1 SGHRS and CDR2 YFSETQ. V lost 0 bases to trimming and J lost 5 bases, with 14 bases between them. The CDR3 contains 16 residues. The chain couples TRBV5-1 to TRBJ1-4; D unresolved. The TCR sequence derives from a woman in her 30s in good health. The sequenced material came from memory CD4+ T cells sorted from blood. The sample's subset: CD45RA-negative fraction. The CDR3, as DNA: TGCGCCAGCAGCTTGGGAGACAAGGGTTCGAATGAAAAACTGTTTTTT. Amino acid sequence: CASSLGDKGSNEKLFF.